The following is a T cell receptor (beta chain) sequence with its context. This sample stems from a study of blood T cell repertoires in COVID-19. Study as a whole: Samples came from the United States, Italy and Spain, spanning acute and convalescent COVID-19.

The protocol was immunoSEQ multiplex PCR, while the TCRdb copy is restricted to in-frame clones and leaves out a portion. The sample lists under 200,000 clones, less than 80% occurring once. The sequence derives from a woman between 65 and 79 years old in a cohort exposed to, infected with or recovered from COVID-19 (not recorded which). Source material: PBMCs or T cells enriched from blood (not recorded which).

CDR3 bases: TGTGCCAGCAGTGGGACATTTTCACCCCTCCACTTT. The encoded protein is CASSGTFSPLHF. This sequence joins TRBV28 and TRBJ1-6; a weak D match, TRBD1 (6 bases). The germline CDR1 and CDR2 sequences are MDHEN and SYDVKM. Trimming removed 5 bases from V and 9 bases from J, with 8 bases in between. The CDR3 length is 12 residues.